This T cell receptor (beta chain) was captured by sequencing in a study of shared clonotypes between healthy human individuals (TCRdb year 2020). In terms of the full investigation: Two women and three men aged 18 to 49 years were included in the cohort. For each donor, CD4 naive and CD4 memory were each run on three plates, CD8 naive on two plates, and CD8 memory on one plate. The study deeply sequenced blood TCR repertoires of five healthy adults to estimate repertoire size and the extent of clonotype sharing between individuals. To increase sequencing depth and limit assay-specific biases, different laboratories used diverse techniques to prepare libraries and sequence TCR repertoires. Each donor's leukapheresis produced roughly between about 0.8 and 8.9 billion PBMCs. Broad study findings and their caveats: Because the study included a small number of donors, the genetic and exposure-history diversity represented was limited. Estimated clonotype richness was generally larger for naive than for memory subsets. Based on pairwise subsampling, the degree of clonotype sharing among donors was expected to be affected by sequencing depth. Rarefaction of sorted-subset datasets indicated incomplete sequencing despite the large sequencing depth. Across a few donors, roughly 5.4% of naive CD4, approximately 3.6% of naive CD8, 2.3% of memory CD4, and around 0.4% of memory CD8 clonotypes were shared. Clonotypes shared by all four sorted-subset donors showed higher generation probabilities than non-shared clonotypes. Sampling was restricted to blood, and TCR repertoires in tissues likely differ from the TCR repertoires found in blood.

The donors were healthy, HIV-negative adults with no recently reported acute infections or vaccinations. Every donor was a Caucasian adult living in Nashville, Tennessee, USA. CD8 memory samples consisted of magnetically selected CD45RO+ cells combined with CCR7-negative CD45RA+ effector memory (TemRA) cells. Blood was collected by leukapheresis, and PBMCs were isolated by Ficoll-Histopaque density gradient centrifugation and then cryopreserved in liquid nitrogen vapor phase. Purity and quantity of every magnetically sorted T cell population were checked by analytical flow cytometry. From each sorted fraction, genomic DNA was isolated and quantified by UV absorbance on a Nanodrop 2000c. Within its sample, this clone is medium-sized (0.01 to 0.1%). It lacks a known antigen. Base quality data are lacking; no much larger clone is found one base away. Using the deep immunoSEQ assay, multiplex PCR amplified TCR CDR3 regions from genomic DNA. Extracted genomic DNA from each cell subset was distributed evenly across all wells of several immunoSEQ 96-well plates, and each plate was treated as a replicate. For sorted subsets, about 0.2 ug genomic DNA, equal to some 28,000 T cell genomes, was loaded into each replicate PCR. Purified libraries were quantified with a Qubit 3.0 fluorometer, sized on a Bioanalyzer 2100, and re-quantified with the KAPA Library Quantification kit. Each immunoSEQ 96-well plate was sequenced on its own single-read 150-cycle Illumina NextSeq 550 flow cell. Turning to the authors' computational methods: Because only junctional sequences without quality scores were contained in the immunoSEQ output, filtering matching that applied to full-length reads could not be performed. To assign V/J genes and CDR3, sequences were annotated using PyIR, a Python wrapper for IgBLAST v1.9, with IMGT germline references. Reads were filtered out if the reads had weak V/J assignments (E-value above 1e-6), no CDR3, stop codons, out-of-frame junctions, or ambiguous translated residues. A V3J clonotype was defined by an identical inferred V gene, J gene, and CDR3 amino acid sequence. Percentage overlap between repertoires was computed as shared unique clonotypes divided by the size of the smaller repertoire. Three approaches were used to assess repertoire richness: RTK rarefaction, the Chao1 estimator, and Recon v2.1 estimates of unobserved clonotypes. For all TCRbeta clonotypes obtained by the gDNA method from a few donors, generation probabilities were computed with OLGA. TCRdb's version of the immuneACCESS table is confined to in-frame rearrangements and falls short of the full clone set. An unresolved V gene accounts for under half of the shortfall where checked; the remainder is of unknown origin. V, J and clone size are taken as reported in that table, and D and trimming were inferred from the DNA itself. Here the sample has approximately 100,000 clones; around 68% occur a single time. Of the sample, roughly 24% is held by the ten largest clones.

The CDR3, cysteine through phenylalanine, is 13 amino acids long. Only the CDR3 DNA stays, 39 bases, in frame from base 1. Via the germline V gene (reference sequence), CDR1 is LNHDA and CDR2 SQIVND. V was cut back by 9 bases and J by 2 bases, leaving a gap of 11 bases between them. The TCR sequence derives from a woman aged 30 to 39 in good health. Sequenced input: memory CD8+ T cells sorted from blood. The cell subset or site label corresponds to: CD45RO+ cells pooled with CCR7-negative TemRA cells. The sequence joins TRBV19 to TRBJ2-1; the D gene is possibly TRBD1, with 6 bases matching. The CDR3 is CASTGPTYNEQFF. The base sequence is TGTGCCAGCACAGGGCCGACCTACAATGAGCAGTTCTTC.